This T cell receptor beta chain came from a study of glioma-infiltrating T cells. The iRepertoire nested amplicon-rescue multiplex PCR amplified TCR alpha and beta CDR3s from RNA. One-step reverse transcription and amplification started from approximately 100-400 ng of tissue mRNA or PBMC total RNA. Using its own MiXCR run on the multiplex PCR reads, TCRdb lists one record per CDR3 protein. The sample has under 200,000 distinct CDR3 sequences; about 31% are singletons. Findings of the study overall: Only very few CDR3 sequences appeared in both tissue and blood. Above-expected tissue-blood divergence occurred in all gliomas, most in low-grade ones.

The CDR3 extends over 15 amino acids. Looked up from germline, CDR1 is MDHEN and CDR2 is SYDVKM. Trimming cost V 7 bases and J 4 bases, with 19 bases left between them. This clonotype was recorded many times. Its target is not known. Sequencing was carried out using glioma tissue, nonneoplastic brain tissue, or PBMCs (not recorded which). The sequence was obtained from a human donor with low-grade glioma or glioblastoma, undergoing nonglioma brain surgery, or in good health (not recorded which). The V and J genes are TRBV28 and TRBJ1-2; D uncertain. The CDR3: CASTPFPDASYGYTF. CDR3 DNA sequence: TGTGCCAGCACCCCTTTCCCGGACGCTAGCTATGGCTACACCTTC.